The 8 T cell receptor beta chains listed next were all sequenced from one sample in a study of T cells in Graves' hyperthyroidism and ophthalmopathy (dated by TCRdb to about 2019). Libraries were constructed by multiplex PCR. This sample was sequenced with an Illumina HiSeq 2000. The TCR beta CDR3 regions were amplified from the RNA transcripts. A first-round RT-PCR of the TCR CDR3 used the HTBI primer set with the Qiagen OneStep RT-PCR kit. TCRdb reworked the public reads: Q25 trimming with fastp, MiXCR clone assembly, productive beta chains retained. Identical CDR3 proteins give one entry, which carries the most common genes and DNA. Present in this sample are more than 300,000 distinct CDR3 sequences, 13% of which were seen just once. The top ten clonotypes cover less than 10% of the sample. Source material: blood. These receptors came from a woman aged 18-30 years with Graves' hyperthyroidism.

This clonotype has ten or more counts. The chain is built from TRBV11-3 and TRBJ2-2; D gene unclear. The germline gives CDR1 SGHNT, CDR2 YENEEA. Trimming removed 2 bases from V and 7 bases from J, with 5 bases in between. This CDR3 has 12 amino acids. CDR3 coding DNA: TGTGCCAGCAGCTTATTGAACGGGGAGCTGTTTTTT. Amino acid sequence: CASSLLNGELFF.

This clonotype came up many times. The genes are TRBV6-5 and TRBJ2-7, with D possibly TRBD1 on 5 matching bases. Per germline, CDR1 MNHEY and CDR2 SVGAGI. The CDR3 has 16 residues. V was shortened by 5 bases and J by 0 bases, with 17 bases between the two germline ends. The CDR3 protein is CASSNRQPHLSYEQYF. The DNA of the CDR3 is TGTGCCAGCAGTAACAGACAGCCCCACCTCTCCTACGAGCAGTACTTC.

The rearrangement links TRBV9 to TRBJ2-2, with TRBD1 matching over 10 bases. CDR1 SGDLS and CDR2 YYNGEE come from the germline V gene. The J segment lost 3 bases and the V segment lost 2 bases, leaving 7 bases of the junction unmatched. This CDR3 contains 17 residues. This CDR3 reads CASSVLMGQGYTGELFF. As DNA, the CDR3 is TGTGCCAGCAGCGTCTTAATGGGACAGGGGTACACCGGGGAGCTGTTTTTT.

Of note for this clonotype: A much larger clone lies a single base off, so this may be a read error. The genes are TRBV3-1 and TRBJ2-1, with a weak D call TRBD2 (6 bases). Per the germline V gene, CDR1 is LGHDT and CDR2 is YNNKEL (reference sequence). The CDR3 spans 17 residues. CDR3 sequence (DNA): TGTGCCAGCAGCCAAGACGGCGCGGTGCGGGGAATGAATGAGCAGTGCTTC. Protein sequence: CASSQDGAVRGMNEQCF.

This clonotype came up a few times. J is TRBJ2-2 and V is TRBV7-9, with 7 bases matching TRBD1. CDR3 length: 15 amino acids. The V gene end was trimmed by 1 base and the J gene end by 6 bases; junction bases not matched to a gene: 5. CDR1 and CDR2 from the germline V gene are SEHNR and FQNEAQ (reference sequence). DNA of the CDR3: TGTGCCAGCAGCTTAGGCACAGGGGCGGCCGGGGAGCTGTTTTTT. It encodes CASSLGTGAAGELFF.

This clonotype was detected only a few times. V usage is TRBV5-8 and J usage is TRBJ2-5; no firm D call. Trimming cost V 4 bases and J 6 bases, with 7 bases left between them. There are 11 residues in the CDR3. Germline values: CDR1 SGHTS, CDR2 YDEGEE. Here the CDR3 DNA reads TGTGCCAGCAGCGGAGCACAGACCCAGTACTTC. Translating it yields CASSGAQTQYF.

This clonotype was recorded at least ten times. CDR3 loop: CAISGNPTDTEAFF. The CDR3 DNA sequence: TGTGCCATCAGTGGCAATCCAACGGACACTGAAGCTTTCTTT. V usage is TRBV10-3 and J usage is TRBJ1-1; D is uncertain. Looked up from germline, CDR1 is ENHRY and CDR2 is SYGVKD. V gave up 4 bases and J gave up 3 bases, with 12 bases separating them. The CDR3 covers 14 residues.

V gene TRBV13 combines with J gene TRBJ2-1; D is perhaps TRBD2 (6 bases). Trimming shortened V by 5 bases and J by 0 bases, and 11 bases separated the two germline ends. There are 15 residues in the CDR3. Germline assignment: CDR1 PRHDT and CDR2 FYEKMQ (reference sequence). The CDR3 nucleotides are TGTGCCAGCAGCCACAACGGGGGCTCCTACAATGAGCAGTTCTTC. Its translation: CASSHNGGSYNEQFF.